This T cell receptor beta chain was sequenced for a study of blood T cell repertoires in COVID-19. TCRdb keeps only in-frame clones here, not all; method: immunoSEQ multiplex PCR. The data contain 200,000 to 250,000 clones, 85% to 90% of them singletons. This receptor was obtained from a man over 45 with acute or convalescent COVID-19. Source material: peripheral blood.

The CDR3 spells CASSLSGGTGPDEQYF. The CDR3 DNA reads TGTGCCAGCAGTTTATCGGGCGGGACAGGGCCCGACGAGCAGTACTTC. J is TRBJ2-7 and V is TRBV27; 9 positions match TRBD1. Germline-derived CDR1 and CDR2 are MNHEY and SMNVEV (reference sequence). This CDR3 contains 16 residues. J lost 5 bases, V lost 0 bases, and 8 bases had no gene match.